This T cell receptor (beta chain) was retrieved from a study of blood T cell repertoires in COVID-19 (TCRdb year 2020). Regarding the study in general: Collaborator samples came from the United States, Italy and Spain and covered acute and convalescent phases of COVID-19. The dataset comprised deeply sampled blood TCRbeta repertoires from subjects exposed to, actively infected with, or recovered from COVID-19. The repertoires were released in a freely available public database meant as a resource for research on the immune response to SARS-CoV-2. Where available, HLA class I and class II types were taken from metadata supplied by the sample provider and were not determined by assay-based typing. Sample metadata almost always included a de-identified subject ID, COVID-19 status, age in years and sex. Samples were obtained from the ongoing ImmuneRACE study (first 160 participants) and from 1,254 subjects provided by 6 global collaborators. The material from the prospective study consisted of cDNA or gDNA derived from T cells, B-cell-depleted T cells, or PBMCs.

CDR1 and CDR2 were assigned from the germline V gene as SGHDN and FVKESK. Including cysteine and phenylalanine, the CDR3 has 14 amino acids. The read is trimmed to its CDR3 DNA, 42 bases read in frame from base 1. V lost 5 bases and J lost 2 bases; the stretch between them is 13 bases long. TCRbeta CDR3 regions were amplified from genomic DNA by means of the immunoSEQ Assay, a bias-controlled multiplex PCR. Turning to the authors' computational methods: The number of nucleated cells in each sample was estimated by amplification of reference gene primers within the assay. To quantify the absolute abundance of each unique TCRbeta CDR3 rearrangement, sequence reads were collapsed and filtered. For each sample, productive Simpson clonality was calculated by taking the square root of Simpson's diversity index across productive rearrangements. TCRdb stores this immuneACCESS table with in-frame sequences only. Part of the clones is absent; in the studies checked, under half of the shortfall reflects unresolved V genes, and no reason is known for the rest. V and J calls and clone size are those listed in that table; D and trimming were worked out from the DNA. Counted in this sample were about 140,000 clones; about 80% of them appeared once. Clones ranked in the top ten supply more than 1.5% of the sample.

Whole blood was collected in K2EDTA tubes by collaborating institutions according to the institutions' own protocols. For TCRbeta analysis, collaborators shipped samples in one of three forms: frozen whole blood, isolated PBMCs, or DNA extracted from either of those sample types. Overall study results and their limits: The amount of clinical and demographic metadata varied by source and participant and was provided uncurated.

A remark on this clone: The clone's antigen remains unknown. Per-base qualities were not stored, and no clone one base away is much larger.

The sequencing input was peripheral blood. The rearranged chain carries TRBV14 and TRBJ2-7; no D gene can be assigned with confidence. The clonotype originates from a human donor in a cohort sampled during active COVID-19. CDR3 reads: CASSARSVTYEQYF. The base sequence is TGTGCCAGCAGCGCAAGAAGCGTAACCTACGAGCAGTACTTC.